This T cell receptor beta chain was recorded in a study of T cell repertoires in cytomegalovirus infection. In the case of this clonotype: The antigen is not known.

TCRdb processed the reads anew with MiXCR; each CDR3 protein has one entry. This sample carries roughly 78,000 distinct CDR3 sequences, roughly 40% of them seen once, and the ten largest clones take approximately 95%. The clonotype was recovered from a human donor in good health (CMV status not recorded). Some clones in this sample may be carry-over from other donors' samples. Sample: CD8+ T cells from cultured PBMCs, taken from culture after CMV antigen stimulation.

The CDR3 DNA follows: TGTGCCAGCAGTGTTAGGAGGCAGTCCTACAATGAGCAGTTCTTC. Translating gives CASSVRRQSYNEQFF. This chain uses TRBV2 with TRBJ2-1; TRBD2 might be the D (5 bases). The V gene's germline CDR1 is SNHLY and CDR2 FYNNEI. CDR3 size: 15 residues. V lost 4 bases and J lost 1, with 11 bases in between. Full variable domain (outside the CDR3, taken from reference TRBV2 and TRBJ2-1): EPEVTQTPSHQVTQMGQEVILRCVPISNHLYFYWYRQILGQKVEFLVSFYNNEISEKSEIFDDQFSVERPDGSNFTLKIRSTKLEDSAMYFCASSVRRQSYNEQFFGPGTRLTVL.